A selection of T cell receptor beta chains follows, all from one sample in a study of OX40 agonist ivuxolimab in advanced cancers. Assay: immunoSEQ multiplex PCR; the TCRdb copy retains only in-frame clones and omits some. Of tens of thousands of clones listed, approximately 92% are singletons. The material sequenced was CD4+ or CD8+ T cells sorted from blood, taken in a trial of the OX40 agonist ivuxolimab. The source of these receptors is an adult with an advanced solid tumor such as melanoma, head and neck, liver or kidney cancer. Each CDR3 is given with its conserved first and last residue. The D gene is left open where the match is weak. Some rows have no size entry. The others give once, few or many, or a class for an expanded clone.

v_call,j_call,clone_size,d_call,cdr3_nt,cdr3_aa
TRBV7-2,TRBJ1-1,-,-,TGTGCCAGCAGCTTAGTTGCGGTAGCGAACACTGAAGCTTTCTTT,CASSLVAVANTEAFF
TRBV7-2,TRBJ1-1,-,-,TGTGCCAGCAGCTTAGTTGACAGGAACACTGAAGCTTTCTTT,CASSLVDRNTEAFF
TRBV7-8,TRBJ2-5,-,-,TGTGCCAGCAGCCTCACAGGGTTCCAAGAGACCCAGTACTTC,CASSLTGFQETQYF
TRBV7-9,TRBJ2-6,-,-,TGTGCCAGCAGCCGCTTAAAGACAGTTGCTGGGGCCAACGTCCTGACTTTC,CASSRLKTVAGANVLTF
TRBV6-6,TRBJ2-7,-,TRBD2,TGTGCCAGCAGTTACGGACTAGCGGGAGTGGTGTACGAGCAGTACTTC,CASSYGLAGVVYEQYF
TRBV5-5,TRBJ1-1,-,TRBD1,TGTGCCAGCAGCTCGGACAGGGATTGGACTGAAGCTTTCTTT,CASSSDRDWTEAFF
TRBV30,TRBJ2-2,-,-,TGTGCCTGGAGTCCTGTCTGGGAGGAGCTGTTTTTT,CAWSPVWEELFF
TRBV4-1,TRBJ2-5,-,-,TGCGCCAGCAGCCAAGATGAGGGTAGGGAGACCCAGTACTTC,CASSQDEGRETQYF
TRBV9,TRBJ1-1,-,TRBD1,TGTGCCAGCAGCGTCCGACAGGGATTTGACACTGAAGCTTTCTTT,CASSVRQGFDTEAFF
TRBV28,TRBJ2-7,once,-,TGTGCCAGCAGTTTAACCAGACCCTATTACGAGCAGTACTTC,CASSLTRPYYEQYF
TRBV27,TRBJ2-7,-,TRBD2,TGTGCCAGCAGTTACGGTAGCGGGAGGGCGGACGAGCAGTACTTC,CASSYGSGRADEQYF
TRBV11-1,TRBJ2-7,-,TRBD2,TGTGCCAGCAGCCTCCTAGGGACTAGCGGGCCCTACGAGCAGTACTTC,CASSLLGTSGPYEQYF
TRBV7-9,TRBJ1-4,-,TRBD1,TGTGCCAGCAGCTTGGTGGACAGGCCAAATGAAAAACTGTTTTTT,CASSLVDRPNEKLFF
TRBV29-1,TRBJ1-2,-,-,TGCAGCGTTGGGGGGACGGGAGACTCGGGCTACACCTTC,CSVGGTGDSGYTF
TRBV4-2,TRBJ2-7,-,-,TGTGCCAGCAGCCAAGATCGGGCTAGCGACGAAAGGTTCTACGAGCAGTACTTC,CASSQDRASDERFYEQYF
TRBV10-3,TRBJ1-3,-,TRBD1,TGTGCCATCACTCCGGGACAGAGCTCTGGAAACACCATATATTTT,CAITPGQSSGNTIYF
TRBV6-1,TRBJ2-1,once,-,TGTGCCAGCAGTGAAGGGGGCGGGACGGGCGATGAGCAGTTCTTC,CASSEGGGTGDEQFF
TRBV6-5,TRBJ1-4,-,-,TGTGCCAGCAGTTGGGGGGTCTCTAATGAAAAACTGTTTTTT,CASSWGVSNEKLFF
TRBV28,TRBJ1-4,-,-,TGTGCCAGCACATTGGTGGGTACCACTGGGGAAAAACTGTTTTTT,CASTLVGTTGEKLFF
TRBV4-1,TRBJ1-2,-,-,TGCGCCAGCAGCCAAGATCAAAATATCGGCGAGGGGATGGGCTACACCTTC,CASSQDQNIGEGMGYTF
TRBV4-3,TRBJ1-5,-,TRBD1,TGCGCCAGCAGCCAAGGCTACACCGGACAGGGCAATCAGCCCCAGCATTTT,CASSQGYTGQGNQPQHF
TRBV7-9,TRBJ2-7,-,-,TGTGCCAGCAGCTCGCGGGACACTTGGGATTACGAGCAGTACTTC,CASSSRDTWDYEQYF
TRBV4-3,TRBJ1-2,few,-,TGCGCCAGCAGGGGGGAGGACGGCTACACCTTC,CASRGEDGYTF
TRBV6-5,TRBJ1-2,-,TRBD1,TGTGCCAGCAGTTATCAGGGGGCCCTAGGCTACACCTTC,CASSYQGALGYTF
TRBV20-1,TRBJ2-7,-,-,TGCAGTGCTAGTTCCCTAGGGGAGCAGTACTTC,CSASSLGEQYF
TRBV18,TRBJ1-3,-,-,TGTGCCAGCTCACCGCGGGGAAACTCTGGAAACACCATATATTTT,CASSPRGNSGNTIYF
TRBV7-8,TRBJ1-1,-,-,TGTGCCAGCAGCCGCTTGGCCACTGAAGCTTTCTTT,CASSRLATEAFF
TRBV6-4,TRBJ2-7,-,-,TGTGCCAGCAGTGAATCGGGGGCGGGCGAGCAGTACTTC,CASSESGAGEQYF
TRBV19,TRBJ1-4,-,TRBD1,TGTGCCAGTAGTACCAGACCGACAGGGGGCGATGAAAAACTGTTTTTT,CASSTRPTGGDEKLFF
TRBV28,TRBJ1-2,once,TRBD1,TGTGCCAGCCAAACAAAACCACAGGGGGGCGGCTACACCTTC,CASQTKPQGGGYTF
TRBV30,TRBJ2-7,once,-,TGTGCCTGGAGCGTGAACAGGGTAGGCGAGCAGTACTTC,CAWSVNRVGEQYF
TRBV10-3,TRBJ1-2,once,TRBD1,TGTGCCATCAGTGAGAACAGGGGAACGGGTGGCTACACCTTC,CAISENRGTGGYTF
TRBV9,TRBJ2-1,few,TRBD1,TGTGCCAGCAGCGTAAAGGGACAGGGTACCTACAATGAGCAGTTCTTC,CASSVKGQGTYNEQFF
TRBV19,TRBJ1-4,-,TRBD1,TGTGCCAGTAGCGTCGACAGGGTAGGGGAAAAACTGTTTTTT,CASSVDRVGEKLFF
TRBV27,TRBJ2-1,-,-,TGTGCCAGCAGTTTAACAGGGAGAGGACTCAATGAGCAGTTCTTC,CASSLTGRGLNEQFF
TRBV28,TRBJ2-7,-,-,TGTGCCATCCAGGGGACGCGGGACTCCTACGAGCAGTACTTC,CAIQGTRDSYEQYF
TRBV5-1,TRBJ2-5,-,TRBD2,TGCGCCAGCAGCTTGGGTTTAGCGGGAGCAAGCCAAGAGACCCAGTACTTC,CASSLGLAGASQETQYF
TRBV4-2,TRBJ1-6,-,-,TGTGCCAGCAGCCAGATAAGGGACTTAAATTCACCCCTCCACTTT,CASSQIRDLNSPLHF
TRBV11-2,TRBJ1-1,-,TRBD1,TGTGCCAGCAGCTTAGATTTTTTTATAAGGGGGCGAACGGTAAACACTGAAGCTTTCTTT,CASSLDFFIRGRTVNTEAFF
TRBV2,TRBJ2-7,-,-,TGTGCCAGCATGGGGTTAAAGGAGCAGTACTTC,CASMGLKEQYF
TRBV7-3,TRBJ2-1,-,TRBD2,TGTGCCAGCAGCTTAAAAGTGACTAGCGGGGGGCTTCGCTCCTACAATGAGCAGTTCTTC,CASSLKVTSGGLRSYNEQFF
TRBV2,TRBJ2-3,-,TRBD2,TGTGCCACCACTAGCGAAAGCACAGATACGCAGTATTTT,CATTSESTDTQYF
TRBV10-3,TRBJ2-7,-,TRBD1,TGTGCCATCAAGAACAGGGGATCGGGGGAGCAGTACTTC,CAIKNRGSGEQYF
TRBV7-2,TRBJ1-2,-,-,TGTGCCAGCAGCCCGGTAGCGGTCCCGGACTATGGCTACACCTTC,CASSPVAVPDYGYTF
TRBV6-5,TRBJ2-7,-,-,TGTGCCAGCAGCATCAGGGGATTCTCCTACGAGCAGTACTTC,CASSIRGFSYEQYF